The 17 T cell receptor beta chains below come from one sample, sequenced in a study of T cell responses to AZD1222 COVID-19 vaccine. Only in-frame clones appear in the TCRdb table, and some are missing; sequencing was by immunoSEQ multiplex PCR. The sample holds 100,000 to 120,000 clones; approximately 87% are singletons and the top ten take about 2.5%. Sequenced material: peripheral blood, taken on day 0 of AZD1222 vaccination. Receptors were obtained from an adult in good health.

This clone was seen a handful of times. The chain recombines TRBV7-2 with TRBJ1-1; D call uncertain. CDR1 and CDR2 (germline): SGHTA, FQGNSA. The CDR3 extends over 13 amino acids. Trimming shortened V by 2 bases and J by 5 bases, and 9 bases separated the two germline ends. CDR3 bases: TGTGCCAGCAGCTTAAGTGAGGTAACTGAAGCTTTCTTT. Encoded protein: CASSLSEVTEAFF.

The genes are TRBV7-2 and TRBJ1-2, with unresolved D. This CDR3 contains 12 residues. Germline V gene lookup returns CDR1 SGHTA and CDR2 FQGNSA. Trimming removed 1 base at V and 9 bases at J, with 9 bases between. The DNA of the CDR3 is TGTGCCAGCAGCTTAGAGGGTAGGAGCTACACCTTC. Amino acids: CASSLEGRSYTF.

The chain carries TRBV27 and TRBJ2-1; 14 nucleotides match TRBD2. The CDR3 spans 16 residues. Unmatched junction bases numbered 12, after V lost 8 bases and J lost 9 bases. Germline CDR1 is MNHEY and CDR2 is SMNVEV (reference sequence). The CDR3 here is CASSWPGTSGSREQFF. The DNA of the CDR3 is TGTGCCAGCTCTTGGCCTGGGACTAGCGGGAGTCGTGAGCAGTTCTTC.

In DNA form, the CDR3 reads TGCGCCAGCAGCTTGTTGGGACAGGGGTACAATGAGCAGTTCTTC. Its protein product is CASSLLGQGYNEQFF. The chain couples TRBV5-1 to TRBJ2-1; 10 nucleotides align to TRBD1. Germline assignment: CDR1 SGHRS and CDR2 YFSETQ. This CDR3 is 15 amino acids long. V trimming: 1 base; J trimming: 4 bases; junction bases outside the gene matches: 2.

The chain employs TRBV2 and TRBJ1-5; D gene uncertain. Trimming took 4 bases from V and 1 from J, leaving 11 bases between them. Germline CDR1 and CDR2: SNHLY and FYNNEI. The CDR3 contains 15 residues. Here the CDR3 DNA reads TGTGCCAGCAGTGGTGGAGGAGGAAGCAATCAGCCCCAGCATTTT. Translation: CASSGGGGSNQPQHF.

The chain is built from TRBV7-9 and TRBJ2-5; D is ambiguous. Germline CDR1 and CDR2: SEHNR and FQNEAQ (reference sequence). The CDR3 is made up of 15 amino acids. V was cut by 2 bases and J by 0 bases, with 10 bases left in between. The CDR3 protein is CASSLFGPDQETQYF. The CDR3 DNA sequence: TGTGCCAGCAGCTTATTTGGACCGGACCAAGAGACCCAGTACTTC.

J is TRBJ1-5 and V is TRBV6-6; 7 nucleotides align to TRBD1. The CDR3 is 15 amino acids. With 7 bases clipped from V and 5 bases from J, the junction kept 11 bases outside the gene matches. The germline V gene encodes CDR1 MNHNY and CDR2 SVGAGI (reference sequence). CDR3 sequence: CASKGTELIDQPQHF. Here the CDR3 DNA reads TGTGCCAGCAAAGGGACAGAGTTGATAGATCAGCCCCAGCATTTT.

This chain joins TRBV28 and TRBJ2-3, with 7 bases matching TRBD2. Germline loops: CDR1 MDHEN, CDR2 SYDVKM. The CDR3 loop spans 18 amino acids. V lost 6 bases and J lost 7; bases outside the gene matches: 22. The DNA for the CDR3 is TGTGCCAGCAGCTCAGGTTATGGGAGGGAGGAACTTGCTCATACGCAGTATTTT. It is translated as CASSSGYGREELAHTQYF.

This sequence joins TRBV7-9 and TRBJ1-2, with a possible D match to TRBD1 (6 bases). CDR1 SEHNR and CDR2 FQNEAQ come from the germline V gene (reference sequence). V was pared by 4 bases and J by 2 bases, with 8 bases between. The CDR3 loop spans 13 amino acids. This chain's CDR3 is CASSYTGNYGYTF. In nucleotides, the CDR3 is TGTGCCAGCAGCTACACAGGGAACTATGGCTACACCTTC.

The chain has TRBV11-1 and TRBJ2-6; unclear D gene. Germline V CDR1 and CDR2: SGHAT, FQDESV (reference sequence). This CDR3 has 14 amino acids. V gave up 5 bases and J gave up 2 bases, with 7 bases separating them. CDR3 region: CASSKATGANVLTF. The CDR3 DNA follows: TGTGCCAGCAGCAAGGCGACTGGGGCCAACGTCCTGACTTTC.

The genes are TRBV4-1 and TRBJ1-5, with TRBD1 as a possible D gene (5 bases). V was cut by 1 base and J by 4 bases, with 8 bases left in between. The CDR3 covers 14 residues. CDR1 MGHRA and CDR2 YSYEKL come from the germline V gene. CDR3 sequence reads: CASSQASGNQPQHF. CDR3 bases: TGCGCCAGCAGCCAAGCGTCAGGGAATCAGCCCCAGCATTTT.

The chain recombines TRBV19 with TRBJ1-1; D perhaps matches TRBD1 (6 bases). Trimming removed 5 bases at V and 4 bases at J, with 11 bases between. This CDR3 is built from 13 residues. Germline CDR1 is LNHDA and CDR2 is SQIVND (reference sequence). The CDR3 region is CASSLGQTTEAFF. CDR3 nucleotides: TGTGCCAGTAGTCTCGGACAGACCACTGAAGCTTTCTTT.

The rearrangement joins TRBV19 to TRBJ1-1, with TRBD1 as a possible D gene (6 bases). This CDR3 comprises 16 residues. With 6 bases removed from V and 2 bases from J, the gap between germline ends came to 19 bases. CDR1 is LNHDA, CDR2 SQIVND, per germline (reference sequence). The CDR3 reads CASSLGGRIPNTEAFF. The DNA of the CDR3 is TGTGCCAGTAGCCTCGGGGGGCGCATACCCAACACTGAAGCTTTCTTT.

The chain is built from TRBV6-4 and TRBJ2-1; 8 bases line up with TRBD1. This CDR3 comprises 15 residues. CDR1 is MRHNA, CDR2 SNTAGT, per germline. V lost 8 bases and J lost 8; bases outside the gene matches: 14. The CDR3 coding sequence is TGTGCCAGCTCAAGGGTTCCCGGACAGGGCCATGAGCAGTTCTTC. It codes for CASSRVPGQGHEQFF.

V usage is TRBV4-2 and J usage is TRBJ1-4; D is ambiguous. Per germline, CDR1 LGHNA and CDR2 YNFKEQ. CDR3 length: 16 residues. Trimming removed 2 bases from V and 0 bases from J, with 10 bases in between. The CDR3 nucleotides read TGTGCCAGCAGCCAACACACCGAGTCAACTAATGAAAAACTGTTTTTT. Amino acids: CASSQHTESTNEKLFF.

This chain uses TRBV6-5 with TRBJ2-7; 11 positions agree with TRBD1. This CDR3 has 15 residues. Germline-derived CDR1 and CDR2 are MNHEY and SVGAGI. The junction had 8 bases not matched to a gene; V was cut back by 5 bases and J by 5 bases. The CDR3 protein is CASSPFGQGADEQYF. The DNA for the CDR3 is TGTGCCAGCAGTCCATTCGGACAGGGGGCGGACGAGCAGTACTTC.

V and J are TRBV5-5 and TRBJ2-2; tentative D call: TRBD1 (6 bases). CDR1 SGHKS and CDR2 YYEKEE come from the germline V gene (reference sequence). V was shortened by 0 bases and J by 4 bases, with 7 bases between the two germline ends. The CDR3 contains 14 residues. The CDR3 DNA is TGTGCCAGCAGCTTGGCCAGGGGCACCGGGGAGCTGTTTTTT. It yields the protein CASSLARGTGELFF.